The rows below give T cell receptor beta chains drawn from one sample of a study of T-cell memory formation after mild COVID-19. TCRdb reprocessed the 5' RACE reads via MiXCR and lists one record per CDR3 protein. The data show almost 550,000 distinct CDR3 sequences, with just over 20% seen just once and under 15% held by the top ten. Material: PBMCs or a T cell subset sorted from them (not recorded which). These receptors were obtained from an adult woman who had mild COVID-19 (a few samples of this study predate the infection). Cell type and time point are not known. The CDR3 runs from the conserved cysteine through the conserved F or W. The D gene is left open where the match is weak. Rows give clone size only sometimes, using once, few, many, or a class for an expanded clone.

V: TRBV18
D: -
J: TRBJ2-3
size: -
CDR3: CASSTGQMTTDTQYF
DNA: TGTGCCAGCTCAACAGGACAGATGACCACAGATACGCAGTATTTT

V: TRBV6-5
D: TRBD1
J: TRBJ2-5
size: -
CDR3: CASSSDGQGRETQYF
DNA: TGTGCCAGCAGTTCCGACGGACAGGGGCGAGAGACCCAGTACTTC

V: TRBV6-5
D: TRBD1
J: TRBJ1-2
size: -
CDR3: CASSQGAYGYTF
DNA: TGTGCCAGCAGTCAGGGGGCCTATGGCTACACCTTC

V: TRBV6-5
D: -
J: TRBJ2-1
size: -
CDR3: CASSYTGTVNNEQFF
DNA: TGTGCCAGCAGTTATACCGGGACGGTTAACAATGAGCAGTTCTTC

V: TRBV20-1
D: -
J: TRBJ1-2
size: few
CDR3: CSASADNYGYTF
DNA: TGCAGTGCTAGCGCAGACAACTATGGCTACACCTTC

V: TRBV6-6
D: -
J: TRBJ1-1
size: -
CDR3: CASIPTGMNTEAFF
DNA: TGTGCCAGCATCCCCACGGGCATGAACACTGAAGCTTTCTTT

V: TRBV20-1
D: TRBD2
J: TRBJ2-1
size: -
CDR3: CSANMGLAGVHEQFF
DNA: TGCAGTGCGAACATGGGACTAGCGGGAGTGCATGAGCAGTTCTTC

V: TRBV12-3/TRBV12-4
D: -
J: TRBJ2-7
size: few
CDR3: CASTPGDRKTPSREQYF
DNA: TGTGCCAGCACCCCAGGGGACCGGAAGACCCCGTCGAGGGAGCAGTACTTC

V: TRBV12-3/TRBV12-4
D: TRBD1
J: TRBJ1-1
size: -
CDR3: CASSAPATGGSSAFF
DNA: TGTGCCAGCAGTGCCCCCGCGACAGGGGGATCGTCAGCTTTCTTT

V: TRBV7-9
D: TRBD2
J: TRBJ2-5
size: few
CDR3: CASSFATSGAPRGETQYF
DNA: TGTGCCAGCAGCTTTGCGACTAGCGGGGCACCCCGGGGTGAGACCCAGTACTTC

V: TRBV9
D: -
J: TRBJ2-1
size: -
CDR3: CASSVEGGPSEQFF
DNA: TGTGCCAGCAGCGTAGAGGGGGGGCCGAGTGAGCAGTTCTTC

V: TRBV12-3/TRBV12-4
D: -
J: TRBJ1-1
size: few
CDR3: CASSFWLPTGNMNTEAFF
DNA: TGTGCCAGCAGTTTTTGGCTCCCCACAGGGAACATGAACACTGAAGCTTTCTTT

V: TRBV6-1
D: -
J: TRBJ2-7
size: many
CDR3: CASSERWYEQYF
DNA: TGTGCCAGCAGTGAAAGGTGGTACGAGCAGTACTTC

V: TRBV10-3
D: -
J: TRBJ2-5
size: -
CDR3: CAIMASGGGETQYF
DNA: TGTGCCATCATGGCCAGCGGAGGGGGGGAGACCCAGTACTTC

V: TRBV27
D: -
J: TRBJ2-3
size: few
CDR3: CASSEGRAGTDTQYF
DNA: TGTGCCAGCAGCGAGGGCAGGGCGGGCACAGATACGCAGTATTTT

V: TRBV6-6
D: -
J: TRBJ1-1
size: -
CDR3: CASSFPPQGLNTEAFF
DNA: TGTGCCAGCAGTTTCCCCCCCCAGGGACTGAACACTGAAGCTTTCTTT

V: TRBV18
D: TRBD1
J: TRBJ1-4
size: -
CDR3: CASSFGQGTNEKLFF
DNA: TGTGCCAGCTCATTCGGACAGGGGACTAATGAAAAACTGTTTTTT

V: TRBV7-8
D: -
J: TRBJ2-5
size: -
CDR3: CASSPKRLAMETQYF
DNA: TGTGCCAGCAGCCCAAAGAGGCTAGCGATGGAGACCCAGTACTTC

V: TRBV4-1
D: TRBD2
J: TRBJ2-3
size: -
CDR3: CASSQQRGGISSDTQYF
DNA: TGCGCCAGCAGCCAACAGCGGGGGGGCATCTCATCAGATACGCAGTATTTT